This TCR beta chain comes out of a study of early T cells in non-severe SARS-CoV-2 infection. General observations from the study: Sequences matched to VDJdb favored anti-spike CD8 responses, while private and CD4 specificities were missed.

In regard to this clonotype: Its target is unknown.

Individual cDNA molecules carried attached unique molecular identifiers. TCRdb re-derived calls from the 5' RACE reads in MiXCR, one entry per CDR3 protein. Here the sample spans tens of thousands of distinct CDR3 sequences, about 5.6% being singletons. This CDR3 comprises 14 residues. The ends lost 5 bases at V and 5 bases at J; junction bases unmatched: 8. From germline, CDR1 is LNHDA and CDR2 SQIVND (reference sequence). V usage is TRBV19 and J usage is TRBJ2-7; 8 positions agree with TRBD2. The source is an adult who was a healthcare worker with PCR-confirmed SARS-CoV-2 infection or an uninfected control (not recorded which). Sample: whole blood. The CDR3: CASSSQREHDEQYF. In DNA, the CDR3 is TGTGCCAGTAGTTCACAGCGGGAGCACGACGAGCAGTACTTC.